Below are 11 T cell receptor beta chains sequenced from a single sample in a study of blood T cell repertoires in COVID-19. TCRdb's copy holds only in-frame clones and misses some; the assay was immunoSEQ multiplex PCR. The sample has around 130,000 clones; around 78% are singletons. The material sequenced was peripheral blood. The receptor set was obtained from a human donor in a cohort sampled during active COVID-19.

The chain links TRBV28 to TRBJ2-7, with D possibly matching TRBD1 (6 bases). V lost 3 bases to trimming and J lost 8 bases, with 14 bases between them. Looked up from germline, CDR1 is MDHEN and CDR2 is SYDVKM. This CDR3 has 13 residues. In nucleotides, the CDR3 is TGTGCCAGCAGTTTCTGGACAGCTCGCCAGCAGTACTTC. Translated, it gives CASSFWTARQQYF.

The rearrangement uses TRBV7-8 and TRBJ2-5; 12 positions match TRBD2. The CDR3 has 16 amino acids. In germline, CDR1 is SGHVS, CDR2 FQNEAQ. The junction had 7 bases not matched to a gene; V was cut back by 3 bases and J by 5 bases. CDR3 sequence: CASSLTSGGDKETQYF. The CDR3 DNA reads TGTGCCAGCAGCTTGACTAGCGGGGGCGACAAGGAGACCCAGTACTTC. The complete variable domain, with remaining parts taken from reference TRBV7-8 and TRBJ2-5, reads GAGVSQSPRYKVAKRGQDVALRCDPISGHVSLFWYQQALGQGPEFLTYFQNEAQLDKSGLPSDRFFAERPEGSVSTLKIQRTQQEDSAVYLCASSLTSGGDKETQYFGPGTRLLVL.

V gene TRBV30 combines with J gene TRBJ1-2; tentatively, D is TRBD1 (6 bases). Trimming stripped 0 bases from V and 4 bases from J, with 9 bases between. Per the germline V gene, CDR1 is GTSNPN and CDR2 is SVGIG (reference sequence). The CDR3 sequence is 13 residues long. The CDR3 reads CAWSVPGVYGYTF. The CDR3 bases are TGTGCCTGGAGTGTTCCAGGGGTCTATGGCTACACCTTC.

The chain joins TRBV5-8 to TRBJ2-3, with 13 nucleotides matching TRBD2. This CDR3 has 16 amino acids. V was pared by 4 bases and J by 2 bases, with 4 bases of the junction left unmatched. CDR1 and CDR2 from the germline V gene are SGHTS and YDEGEE. The chain's CDR3 is CASSRLAGGDTDTQYF. DNA for the CDR3: TGTGCCAGCAGCCGACTAGCGGGGGGAGACACAGATACGCAGTATTTT.

The CDR3 DNA reads as TGTGCCAGCAGCGGGACTAGAGGGTACCAAGAGACCCAGTACTTC. It yields the protein CASSGTRGYQETQYF. The chain joins TRBV2 to TRBJ2-5; 8 bases agree with TRBD2. Looked up from germline, CDR1 is SNHLY and CDR2 is FYNNEI. The CDR3 runs to 15 residues. V lost 6 bases to trimming and J lost 0 bases; unmatched junction nucleotides: 6.

The chain is built from TRBV19 and TRBJ1-1, with D possibly being TRBD1 (6 bases). The ends were cut back, 3 bases at V and 0 bases at J, with 11 bases in the middle. The CDR3 is 15 amino acids. Germline V CDR1 and CDR2: LNHDA, SQIVND (reference sequence). The CDR3 DNA sequence: TGTGCCAGTAGTATCAGGGGCGCCATGAACACTGAAGCTTTCTTT. Encoded protein: CASSIRGAMNTEAFF.

The rearrangement joins TRBV30 to TRBJ2-1; perhaps TRBD1 as D (6 bases). Germline V gene sequence: CDR1 GTSNPN, CDR2 SVGIG (reference sequence). The CDR3 extends over 15 amino acids. Trimming shortened V by 0 bases and J by 8 bases, and 17 bases separated the two germline ends. The CDR3 bases are TGTGCCTGGAGTGTACTTGGGGCAGGGGAATATGAGCAGTTCTTC. It codes for CAWSVLGAGEYEQFF.

This chain links TRBV5-1 with TRBJ2-2; possible D gene TRBD2, 6 bases. Deletions cut 4 bases from V and 3 bases from J, with 16 bases between. The CDR3 has 16 amino acids. Germline V gene sequence: CDR1 SGHRS, CDR2 YFSETQ. This chain's CDR3 is CASSPDRGSYTGELFF. CDR3 DNA sequence: TGCGCCAGCAGCCCGGACCGGGGGAGCTACACCGGGGAGCTGTTTTTT.

The chain links TRBV6-5 to TRBJ1-2; TRBD1 aligns across 9 bases. This CDR3 contains 14 residues. J lost 0 bases, V lost 6 bases, and 2 bases had no gene match. Germline V gene sequence: CDR1 MNHEY, CDR2 SVGAGI. The CDR3 DNA follows: TGTGCCAGCAGGACAGGGGGAGCTAACTATGGCTACACCTTC. Its protein is CASRTGGANYGYTF.

The chain recombines TRBV11-2 with TRBJ2-3, with 7 bases aligning to TRBD2. This CDR3 comprises 14 residues. V was clipped by 3 bases and J by 0 bases; unmatched bases: 0. Germline V CDR1 and CDR2: SGHAT, FQNNGV. In DNA, the CDR3 is TGTGCCAGCAGCTTGGGGGGGAGCACAGATACGCAGTATTTT. Its protein product is CASSLGGSTDTQYF.

The chain uses TRBV9 and TRBJ2-2, with D perhaps TRBD2 (7 bases). CDR3 length equals 18 residues. Germline values: CDR1 SGDLS, CDR2 YYNGEE. Trimming took 0 bases from V and 2 from J, leaving 17 bases between them. DNA of the CDR3: TGTGCCAGCAGCGTAGGGGTCGGGGGGCCCTTAAACACCGGGGAGCTGTTTTTT. Protein sequence: CASSVGVGGPLNTGELFF.